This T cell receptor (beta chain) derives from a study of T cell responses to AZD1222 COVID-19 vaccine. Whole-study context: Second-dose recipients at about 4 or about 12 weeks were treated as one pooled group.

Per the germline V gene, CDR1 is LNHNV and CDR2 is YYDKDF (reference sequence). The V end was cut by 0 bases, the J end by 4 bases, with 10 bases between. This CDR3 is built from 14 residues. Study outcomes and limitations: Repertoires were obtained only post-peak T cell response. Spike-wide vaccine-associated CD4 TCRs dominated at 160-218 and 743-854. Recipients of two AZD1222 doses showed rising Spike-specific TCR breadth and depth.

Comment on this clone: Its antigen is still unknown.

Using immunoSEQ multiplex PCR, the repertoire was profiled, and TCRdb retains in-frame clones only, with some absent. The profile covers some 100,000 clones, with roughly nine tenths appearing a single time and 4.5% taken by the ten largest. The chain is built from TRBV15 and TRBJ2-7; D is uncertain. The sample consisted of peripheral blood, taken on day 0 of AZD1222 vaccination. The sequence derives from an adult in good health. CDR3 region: CATSRDLWGYEQYF. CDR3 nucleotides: TGTGCCACCAGCAGAGATCTGTGGGGATACGAGCAGTACTTC.